The source of this TCR beta chain is a study of T cells and Merkel cell carcinoma outcomes. General study findings and limits: Repertoire plus T-cell density reportedly predicted Merkel cell carcinoma outcomes.

There are 12 residues in the CDR3. The germline V gene has CDR1 SGHVS and CDR2 FQNEAQ. Deletions cut 2 bases from V and 7 bases from J, with 6 bases between. In this sample, this clone turned up a few times. Its antigen is not known. Assay used: immunoSEQ multiplex PCR; TCRdb lists only in-frame clones, some missing. This sample has roughly 4,800 clones; approximately 84% occur once, and the top ten carry less than 6%. Sample: tumor tissue from Merkel cell carcinoma. The source is a human donor with Merkel cell carcinoma. The rearrangement uses TRBV7-8 and TRBJ1-5; D is undetermined. Here the CDR3 reads CASSLPAQPQHF. As DNA, the CDR3 is TGTGCCAGCAGCTTACCGGCCCAGCCCCAGCATTTT.